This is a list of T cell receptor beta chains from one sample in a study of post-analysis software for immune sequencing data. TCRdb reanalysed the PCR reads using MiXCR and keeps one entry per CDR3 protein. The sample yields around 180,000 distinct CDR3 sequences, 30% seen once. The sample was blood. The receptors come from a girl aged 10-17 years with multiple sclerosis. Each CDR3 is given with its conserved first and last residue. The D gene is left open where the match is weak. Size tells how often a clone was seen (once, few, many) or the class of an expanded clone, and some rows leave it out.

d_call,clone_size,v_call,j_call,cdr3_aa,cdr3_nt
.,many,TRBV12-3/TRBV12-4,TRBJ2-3,CASSFSGTDTQYF,TGTGCCAGCAGTTTTTCCGGCACAGATACGCAGTATTTT
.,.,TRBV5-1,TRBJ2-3,CASSSNVAPTDTQYF,TGCGCCAGCAGCTCTAACGTTGCGCCCACAGATACGCAGTATTTT
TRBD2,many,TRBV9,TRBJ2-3,CASSVALAGGGHPDTQYF,TGTGCCAGCAGCGTAGCGCTAGCGGGGGGGGGACACCCAGATACGCAGTATTTT
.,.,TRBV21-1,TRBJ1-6,CASSKERGGYNSPLHF,TGTGCCAGCAGCAAAGAGAGGGGGGGATATAATTCACCCCTCCACTTT
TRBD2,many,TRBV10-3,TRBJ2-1,CAISETSGSSYNEQFF,TGTGCCATCAGTGAGACTAGCGGGAGTTCCTACAATGAGCAGTTCTTC
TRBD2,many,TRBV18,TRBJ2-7,CASSRKGTSGSNVNEQYF,TGTGCCAGCTCGCGCAAAGGGACTAGCGGGAGCAATGTCAACGAGCAGTACTTC
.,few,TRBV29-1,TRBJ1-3,CSVKDPGGNTIYF,TGCAGCGTCAAAGATCCGGGTGGAAACACCATATATTTT
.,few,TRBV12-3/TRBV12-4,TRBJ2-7,CASSLARYRVFDEQYF,TGTGCCAGCAGTTTAGCGCGGTACAGGGTCTTTGACGAGCAGTACTTC
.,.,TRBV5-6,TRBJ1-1,CASSLRGHQVKAFF,TGTGCCAGCAGCTTAAGGGGACACCAGGTTAAAGCTTTCTTT
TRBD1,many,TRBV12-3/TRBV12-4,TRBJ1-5,CASRLQGAWTNQPQHF,TGTGCCAGCAGGCTACAGGGGGCTTGGACGAATCAGCCCCAGCATTTT
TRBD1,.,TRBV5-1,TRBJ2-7,CASNHGQGAYEQYF,TGCGCCAGCAACCACGGACAGGGGGCCTACGAGCAGTACTTC
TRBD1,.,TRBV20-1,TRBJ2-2,CSAPDRARTGELFF,TGCAGTGCTCCGGACAGGGCGAGGACCGGGGAGCTGTTTTTT
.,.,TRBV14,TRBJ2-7,CASSPGQGRVAGSSYEQYF,TGTGCCAGCAGCCCAGGACAGGGGCGAGTAGCGGGGAGCTCCTACGAGCAGTACTTC
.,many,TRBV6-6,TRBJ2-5,CASSYSIAVGGHQETQYF,TGTGCCAGCAGTTACTCGATTGCAGTAGGCGGGCATCAAGAGACCCAGTACTTC
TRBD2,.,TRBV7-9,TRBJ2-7,CASSHPLREIHEQYF,TGTGCCAGCAGCCACCCCCTGCGGGAGATCCACGAGCAGTACTTC
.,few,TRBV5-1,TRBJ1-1,CASSLVPGGTEAFF,TGCGCCAGCAGCTTGGTCCCGGGAGGAACTGAAGCTTTCTTT
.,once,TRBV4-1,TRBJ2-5,CASSQADNEQYF,TGCGCCAGCAGCCAAGCAGACAATGAGCAGTACTTC
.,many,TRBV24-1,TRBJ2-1,CATSDQVRSEQFF,TGTGCCACCAGTGACCAAGTTCGCAGTGAGCAGTTCTTC
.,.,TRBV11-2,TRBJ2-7,CASSLAFQAGEQYF,TGTGCCAGCAGCTTAGCGTTCCAGGCCGGGGAGCAGTACTTC
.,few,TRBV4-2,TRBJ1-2,CASSQGGQDYGYTF,TGTGCCAGCAGCCAAGGGGGGCAGGACTATGGCTACACCTTC
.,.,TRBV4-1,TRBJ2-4,CASSQGYLFIGGIQYF,TGCGCCAGCAGCCAAGGATACCTCTTCATCGGGGGCATTCAGTACTTC
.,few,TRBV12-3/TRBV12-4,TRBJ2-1,CATTTGQSYNEQFF,TGTGCCACCACCACCGGACAGAGCTACAATGAGCAGTTCTTC